The 29 T cell receptor beta chains presented below share a single source sample, sequenced in a study of CD8 T cells in ankylosing spondylitis. MiXCR, run by TCRdb on the 5' RACE reads, gives a single entry per CDR3 protein. Here the sample spans 120,000 to 150,000 distinct CDR3 sequences, approximately 8.4% being singletons. Material: synovial fluid, either unsorted or a sorted T cell fraction (not recorded which). All receptors derive from a male donor with ankylosing spondylitis.

This clonotype has a count of ten or more. V usage is TRBV7-2 and J usage is TRBJ2-3; no clear D. The CDR3 spans 15 residues. Germline assignment: CDR1 SGHTA and CDR2 FQGNSA. Trimming took off 3 bases at V and 0 bases at J, with 10 bases between the two ends. CDR3 sequence: CASSFGPPSTDTQYF. CDR3 nucleotide sequence: TGTGCCAGCAGCTTCGGTCCGCCTAGCACAGATACGCAGTATTTT.

This clonotype has at least ten counts. V and J are TRBV5-1 and TRBJ2-5, with 10 nucleotides matching TRBD2. The CDR3 has 15 amino acids. Germline assignment: CDR1 SGHRS and CDR2 YFSETQ. The ends lost 1 base at V and 3 bases at J; junction bases unmatched: 3. The CDR3 spells CASSLFLAGEETQYF. The CDR3 DNA reads as TGCGCCAGCAGCTTGTTCCTAGCGGGAGAAGAGACCCAGTACTTC.

This clonotype was detected many times. CDR3 sequence (DNA): TGTGCCAGCAGCTTGGTGAACTTTTACAATCGCGGACACGGCCTCGGGGCTTTCTTT. Translation: CASSLVNFYNRGHGLGAFF. This sequence joins TRBV5-4 and TRBJ1-1, with D possibly being TRBD1 (5 bases). With 0 bases removed from V and 11 bases from J, the gap between germline ends came to 32 bases. This CDR3 region has 19 residues. In germline, CDR1 is SGHNT, CDR2 YYREEE (reference sequence).

In its sample, this clonotype was seen many times. The chain joins TRBV5-1 to TRBJ2-1; tentative D call: TRBD2 (5 bases). The germline V and J ends were trimmed by 2 bases and 0 bases, with 12 bases remaining between them. Germline V gene data show CDR1 as SGHRS and CDR2 as YFSETQ. The CDR3 is 16 residues long. CDR3 in amino acids: CASSLLGSPSYNEQFF. The CDR3 bases are TGCGCCAGCAGCTTATTAGGGAGCCCCTCCTACAATGAGCAGTTCTTC.

This clonotype was detected ten times or more. The chain employs TRBV6-2 or TRBV6-3 and TRBJ1-4; D not resolved. CDR1 is MNHEY, CDR2 SVGEGT, per germline. The ends were cut back, 5 bases at V and 2 bases at J, with 9 bases in the middle. This CDR3 is built from 14 residues. CDR3 residues: CASSGWRTNEKLFF. The CDR3, as DNA: TGTGCCAGCAGTGGGTGGAGGACTAATGAAAAACTGTTTTTT.

By share, this clonotype counts as medium-sized (0.01 to 0.1%). This chain connects TRBV5-1 to TRBJ2-6; the match to TRBD2 covers 13 bases. From germline, CDR1 is SGHRS and CDR2 YFSETQ. V lost 2 bases to trimming and J lost 2 bases; unmatched junction nucleotides: 1. This CDR3 comprises 17 residues. The chain's CDR3 is CASSLLAGGTGANVLTF. In DNA, the CDR3 is TGCGCCAGCAGCTTACTAGCGGGGGGGACTGGGGCCAACGTCCTGACTTTC.

Ten or more counts support this clonotype. V is TRBV28 and J is TRBJ2-3; the match to TRBD1 covers 7 bases. After removal of 5 bases from V and 2 bases from J, the junction contained 4 bases not matched to a gene. Germline V CDR1 and CDR2: MDHEN, SYDVKM. The CDR3 totals 14 residues. CDR3 sequence: CASSRDSLTDTQYF. DNA for the CDR3: TGTGCCAGCAGTCGGGACAGCCTCACAGATACGCAGTATTTT.

This clonotype appeared a few times. This chain connects TRBV5-5 to TRBJ1-4, with 8 bases aligning to TRBD1. The junction had 4 bases not matched to a gene; V was cut back by 1 base and J by 8 bases. Germline CDR1 SGHKS, CDR2 YYEKEE (reference sequence). The CDR3 has 14 residues. CDR3 sequence reads: CASSLRTGQEKLFF. CDR3 DNA sequence: TGTGCCAGCAGCTTGCGGACAGGGCAGGAAAAACTGTTTTTT.

CDR3 loop: CASRRQGLRTEAFF. The CDR3 nucleotides read TGTGCCAGTAGGAGACAGGGGTTGAGAACTGAAGCTTTCTTT. This chain joins TRBV19 and TRBJ1-1; 8 bases match TRBD1. The CDR3 covers 14 residues. Trimming cost V 6 bases and J 5 bases; bases outside gene matches: 8. The germline V gene encodes CDR1 LNHDA and CDR2 SQIVND (reference sequence). The whole variable domain, remainder taken from reference TRBV19 and TRBJ1-1, is DGGITQSPKYLFRKEGQNVTLSCEQNLNHDAMYWYRQDPGQGLRLIYYSQIVNDFQKGDIAEGYSVSREKKESFPLTVTSAQKNPTAFYLCASRRQGLRTEAFFGQGTRLTVV.

Remarks on this clonotype: This may come from a read error, since a much larger clone is one base off. J is TRBJ1-2 and V is TRBV6-5; D remains ambiguous. Germline V lookup: CDR1 MNHEY, CDR2 SVGAGI. The CDR3 runs 12 residues. V lost 5 bases and J 5 bases, leaving 9 bases between the germline ends. This CDR3 reads CASSRDKYGYTF. The CDR3, as DNA: TGTGCCAGCAGTCGGGATAAGTATGGCTACACCTTC.

J is TRBJ1-2 and V is TRBV16, with D perhaps matching TRBD1 (5 bases). The CDR3 is made up of 15 amino acids. Trimming shortened V by 4 bases and J by 7 bases, and 19 bases separated the two germline ends. Germline V gives CDR1 KGHSY, CDR2 FQNENV. The CDR3 loop is CASSPSSPGYFGYTF. The CDR3 DNA is TGTGCCAGCAGCCCTTCCTCGCCAGGGTATTTTGGCTACACCTTC.

This clonotype has ten or more counts. This rearrangement joins TRBV5-1 to TRBJ2-5, with D perhaps TRBD2 (5 bases). V was trimmed by 0 bases and J by 3 bases, leaving 12 bases between them. The germline CDR1 and CDR2 sequences are SGHRS and YFSETQ. The CDR3 contains 15 residues. The CDR3 loop reads CASSLVGLLEETQYF. CDR3 bases: TGCGCCAGCAGCTTGGTAGGACTCCTAGAAGAGACCCAGTACTTC.

This clonotype was seen only a few times. The chain couples TRBV4-2 to TRBJ2-1; D perhaps matches TRBD1 (5 bases). The CDR3 runs to 14 residues. The V and J ends lost 0 bases and 8 bases respectively, with 11 bases between them. Germline CDR1 is LGHNA and CDR2 is YNFKEQ. CDR3: CASSQEFRVHEQFF. The CDR3 DNA is TGTGCCAGCAGCCAAGAATTCAGGGTGCATGAGCAGTTCTTC.

This chain uses TRBV20-1 with TRBJ2-5; 9 nucleotides line up with TRBD2. The CDR3 spans 14 residues. The J segment lost 2 bases and the V segment lost 3 bases, leaving 4 bases of the junction unmatched. CDR1 is DFQATT and CDR2 is SNEGSKA in the germline V gene (reference sequence). The CDR3 loop reads CSASLAGEQETQYF. The CDR3, as DNA: TGCAGTGCTAGTTTAGCGGGGGAGCAAGAGACCCAGTACTTC.

In this sample, this clonotype turned up a few times. The chain has TRBV20-1 and TRBJ2-7; D is perhaps TRBD1 (5 bases). CDR1 and CDR2 (germline): DFQATT, SNEGSKA (reference sequence). The CDR3 is 14 residues long. V lost 3 bases to trimming and J lost 3 bases, with 15 bases between them. The CDR3, as DNA: TGCAGTGCTAGTGGAAGGGGTCTGGGCTACGAGCAGTACTTC. Residues: CSASGRGLGYEQYF.

This clonotype was seen a few times. J is TRBJ2-5 and V is TRBV15; no clear D. Germline V CDR1 and CDR2: LNHNV, YYDKDF (reference sequence). The V and J ends lost 1 base and 5 bases respectively, with 11 bases between them. This CDR3 is 14 amino acids long. The CDR3 DNA sequence: TGTGCCACCAGCAGAGGCGTCCGCTGGGAGACCCAGTACTTC. Protein product: CATSRGVRWETQYF.

This clonotype has at least ten counts. V usage is TRBV20-1 and J usage is TRBJ1-2; 8 bases agree with TRBD1. This CDR3 spans 15 amino acids. Germline lookup yields CDR1 DFQATT and CDR2 SNEGSKA (reference sequence). With V trimmed by 3 bases and J by 3 bases, 9 bases remained unmatched. CDR3 protein: CSAREVQGGHYGYTF. The CDR3 DNA is TGCAGTGCTAGGGAGGTACAGGGGGGCCACTATGGCTACACCTTC.

At least ten counts were recorded for this clonotype. CDR3 sequence reads: CASSLGGGEQYF. The CDR3 nucleotides are TGTGCCAGCAGCTTAGGGGGCGGCGAGCAGTACTTC. The rearrangement joins TRBV7-6 to TRBJ2-7, with D maybe TRBD1 (5 bases). In germline, CDR1 is SGHVS, CDR2 FNYEAQ. The CDR3 covers 12 residues. The V and J ends lost 1 base and 6 bases respectively, with 7 bases between them.

In this sample, this clonotype turned up many times. J is TRBJ2-2 and V is TRBV20-1, with D possibly being TRBD1 (6 bases). Germline CDR1 is DFQATT and CDR2 is SNEGSKA (reference sequence). Trimming cost V 1 base and J 4 bases, with 16 bases left between them. This CDR3 region has 16 residues. CDR3 amino acids: CSARGRRTVSTGELFF. The CDR3 DNA sequence: TGCAGTGCTAGAGGGAGAAGGACAGTCTCCACCGGGGAGCTGTTTTTT.

The rearrangement uses TRBV7-9 and TRBJ2-1; D is undetermined. V was trimmed by 6 bases and J by 0 bases, leaving 15 bases between them. CDR1 SEHNR and CDR2 FQNEAQ come from the germline V gene (reference sequence). The CDR3 consists of 16 residues. The CDR3 DNA reads TGTGCCAGCAGTCGGACGTCTCACAGCTCCTACAATGAGCAGTTCTTC. It specifies CASSRTSHSSYNEQFF.

The rearrangement uses TRBV7-2 and TRBJ2-1, with 10 bases lining up with TRBD2. Germline V gene data show CDR1 as SGHTA and CDR2 as FQGNSA. Trimming at V came to 3 bases and at J to 3 bases, leaving 26 bases not matched to a gene. This CDR3 contains 23 residues. CDR3 sequence (DNA): TGTGCCAGCAGCTTTCTAGCGGGAGCGGTTTTCAGTTGGTGCTCATACCGCTACAATGAGCAGTTCTTC. Encoded protein: CASSFLAGAVFSWCSYRYNEQFF.

The sample holds many counts of this clonotype. The chain employs TRBV5-1 and TRBJ2-3; D is perhaps TRBD2 (6 bases). This CDR3 contains 15 residues. The V gene lost 0 bases and the J gene lost 0 bases, with 8 bases spanning the gap. The germline CDR1 and CDR2 sequences are SGHRS and YFSETQ. In DNA, the CDR3 is TGCGCCAGCAGCTTGGGAAGCGGGAGCACAGATACGCAGTATTTT. Its translation is CASSLGSGSTDTQYF.

This clonotype was counted many times. This chain connects TRBV25-1 to TRBJ1-6, with D perhaps matching TRBD1 (6 bases). The CDR3 extends over 14 amino acids. Germline loops: CDR1 MGHDK, CDR2 SYGVNS. V was shortened by 9 bases and J by 5 bases, with 14 bases between the two germline ends. CDR3 region: CASMADRNNSPLHF. CDR3 DNA: TGTGCCAGTATGGCCGACAGGAATAATTCACCCCTCCACTTT.

The chain carries TRBV20-1 and TRBJ2-5, with D maybe TRBD2 (6 bases). From germline, CDR1 is DFQATT and CDR2 SNEGSKA (reference sequence). The CDR3 runs 13 residues. V lost 1 base, J lost 4 bases, and 10 bases lay in between. This chain's CDR3 is CSARVPAGETQYF. CDR3 DNA sequence: TGCAGTGCTAGAGTCCCAGCGGGAGAGACCCAGTACTTC.

This clonotype was detected ten times or more. The chain uses TRBV20-1 and TRBJ2-1, with 7 positions matching TRBD2. This CDR3 comprises 11 residues. V was pared by 6 bases and J by 9 bases, with 5 bases of the junction left unmatched. Germline V CDR1 and CDR2: DFQATT, SNEGSKA (reference sequence). CDR3 protein: CSARTRFEQFF. The CDR3 DNA reads TGCAGTGCAAGGACTAGATTTGAGCAGTTCTTC.

This clonotype was recorded many times. The chain carries TRBV10-3 and TRBJ1-2, with a tentative D call TRBD1 (5 bases). V shed 2 bases and J shed 4 bases, with 17 bases lying between them. CDR3 length equals 16 residues. Germline lookup yields CDR1 ENHRY and CDR2 SYGVKD. CDR3 in amino acids: CAISEGAGSGSYGYTF. In DNA form, the CDR3 reads TGTGCCATCAGTGAGGGAGCAGGGTCGGGAAGCTATGGCTACACCTTC.

J is TRBJ1-1 and V is TRBV6-6; no firm D call. CDR1 is MNHNY, CDR2 SVGAGI, per germline (reference sequence). The CDR3 covers 13 residues. Trimming pared 4 bases from V and 1 base from J, leaving 7 bases between. As DNA, the CDR3 is TGTGCCAGCAGTTCCCCAGGGAACACTGAAGCTTTCTTT. Protein product: CASSSPGNTEAFF.

This clonotype showed up many times. The gene calls are TRBV5-6 and TRBJ2-1, with 10 bases that match TRBD2. Germline trimming cut 4 bases from V and 3 bases from J; bases unmatched to any gene: 4. Germline assignment: CDR1 SGHDT and CDR2 YYEEEE. The CDR3 has 15 residues. The DNA for the CDR3 is TGTGCCAGCAGCCCTAGCGGGAGACTCTACAATGAGCAGTTCTTC. Amino acids: CASSPSGRLYNEQFF.

This clonotype was recorded many times. V is TRBV20-1 and J is TRBJ1-4; TRBD1 matches at 9 bases. The V gene end was trimmed by 2 bases and the J gene end by 8 bases; junction bases not matched to a gene: 9. The CDR3 contains 15 residues. Germline V CDR1 and CDR2: DFQATT, SNEGSKA (reference sequence). CDR3 in amino acids: CSARLFGTGNEKLFF. The CDR3 DNA reads TGCAGTGCTAGACTGTTTGGGACAGGGAACGAAAAACTGTTTTTT.